The rows below give T cell receptor beta chains drawn from one sample of a study of Ad26.COV2.S vaccination and SARS-CoV-2 variants. Libraries were prepared by immunoSEQ multiplex PCR; TCRdb keeps only in-frame clonotypes and omits some of them. There are just over 350,000 clones in the sample; 70% to 90% occur only once, and 3% to 4% lies in the top ten. The input for sequencing was peripheral blood, taken in a trial of Ad26.COV2.S vaccine versus placebo. Source of these receptors: a person aged 18-65 years who received the Ad26.COV2.S COVID-19 vaccine or a placebo. CDR3s include the opening cysteine and the closing phenylalanine or tryptophan. Fields, in order: clone size, D gene, J gene, CDR3 length, V gene, CDR3 protein, CDR3 DNA. A D gene is named only where the DNA matches it firmly. Clone size, where shown, is once, few, many, or a class for clones that have expanded.

-,-,TRBJ2-5,12,TRBV29-1,CSVARGQETQYF,TGCAGCGTTGCACGGGGTCAAGAGACCCAGTACTTC
-,-,TRBJ2-2,16,TRBV5-1,CASSLVVGGHTGELFF,TGCGCCAGCAGCTTGGTGGTGGGGGGACACACCGGGGAGCTGTTTTTT
-,-,TRBJ2-3,15,TRBV6-2/TRBV6-3,CASSSVIHSGDTQYF,TGTGCCAGCAGTTCGGTTATCCACTCCGGAGATACGCAGTATTTT
-,-,TRBJ1-2,12,TRBV12-3/TRBV12-4,CASNRAFGGYTF,TGTGCCAGCAATCGGGCCTTCGGGGGCTACACCTTC
-,-,TRBJ2-4,15,TRBV7-2,CASSSLERGENIQYF,TGTGCCAGCAGCTCTTTGGAGAGAGGCGAAAACATTCAGTACTTC
-,-,TRBJ1-4,14,TRBV5-1,CASSLGEEGEKLFF,TGCGCCAGCAGCTTGGGGGAGGAGGGTGAAAAACTGTTTTTT
-,-,TRBJ2-5,13,TRBV7-9,CASRRANLETQYF,TGTGCCAGCAGACGGGCCAATCTGGAGACCCAGTACTTC
-,-,TRBJ1-5,14,TRBV5-1,CASSLGAVDQPQHF,TGCGCCAGCAGCTTGGGGGCAGTCGATCAGCCCCAGCATTTT
-,-,TRBJ1-2,15,TRBV4-3,CASSQDLGQGHGYTF,TGCGCCAGCAGCCAAGATCTTGGGCAGGGGCATGGCTACACCTTC
-,TRBD2,TRBJ2-4,14,TRBV30,CAWSRTSGGEAQYF,TGTGCCTGGAGCCGGACTAGCGGGGGAGAAGCTCAGTACTTC
-,-,TRBJ2-3,13,TRBV29-1,CSVDGGSTDTQYF,TGCAGCGTTGACGGGGGTAGCACAGATACGCAGTATTTT
-,-,TRBJ2-4,14,TRBV5-4,CASSGGAAKNIQYF,TGTGCCAGCAGCGGCGGTGCGGCCAAAAACATTCAGTACTTC
-,-,TRBJ2-1,13,TRBV7-2,CASSLTGSNEQFF,TGTGCCAGCAGCTTAACTGGATCCAATGAGCAGTTCTTC
-,TRBD1,TRBJ2-7,14,TRBV7-2,CASTPGTGEREQYF,TGTGCCAGCACCCCCGGGACAGGGGAGCGAGAGCAGTACTTC
-,-,TRBJ2-7,13,TRBV12-3/TRBV12-4,CASSGQFSYEQYF,TGTGCCAGCAGCGGACAGTTCTCCTACGAGCAGTACTTC
-,-,TRBJ2-5,12,TRBV5-1,CASSRQQETQYF,TGCGCCAGCTCTCGACAGCAAGAGACCCAGTACTTC
-,-,TRBJ2-7,12,TRBV6-5,CASSYDSTYSHF,TGTGCCAGCAGTTACGATTCGACCTACTCTCACTTC
-,TRBD1,TRBJ2-7,14,TRBV6-6,CASSYSTGGREQYF,TGTGCCAGCAGTTACTCGACAGGGGGTCGCGAGCAGTACTTC
-,TRBD2,TRBJ2-3,16,TRBV24-1,CATSDLGLAGTDTQYF,TGTGCCACCAGTGATTTAGGGCTAGCGGGAACAGATACGCAGTATTTT
-,TRBD1,TRBJ1-4,20,TRBV19,CASSPDRVDRGGRTNEKLFF,TGTGCCAGTAGCCCCGATCGCGTCGACAGGGGTGGGCGGACTAATGAAAAACTGTTTTTT
-,-,TRBJ2-7,13,TRBV7-9,CASSIQGSDEQYF,TGTGCCAGCAGCATTCAGGGTTCGGACGAGCAGTACTTC
-,-,TRBJ2-6,18,TRBV28,CASSLPGGGLSGANVLTF,TGTGCCAGCAGTTTACCAGGGGGAGGGCTCTCTGGGGCCAACGTCCTGACTTTC
-,-,TRBJ2-1,17,TRBV7-5,CARSSTIRDSTYNEQFF,TGTGCCAGAAGCTCAACGATCCGGGACTCTACCTACAATGAGCAGTTCTTC
-,-,TRBJ1-6,16,TRBV3-1/TRBV3-2,CASSQDRGRDNSPLHF,TGTGCCAGCAGCCAAGACCGGGGAAGGGATAATTCACCCCTCCACTTT
-,TRBD1,TRBJ2-7,15,TRBV5-4,CASSLAGQGGVEQYF,TGTGCCAGCAGCTTGGCAGGACAGGGGGGGGTCGAGCAGTACTTC
-,-,TRBJ2-7,16,TRBV6-1,CASSQGHQWSSYEQYF,TGTGCCAGCAGTCAAGGCCACCAGTGGAGCTCCTACGAGCAGTACTTC
-,TRBD2,TRBJ2-5,18,TRBV4-1,CASSQERSGTSGQETQYF,TGCGCCAGCAGCCAAGAAAGGAGTGGGACTAGCGGACAAGAGACCCAGTACTTC
-,TRBD2,TRBJ2-1,15,TRBV30,CAWSKGRAQDNEQFF,TGTGCCTGGAGTAAGGGGAGGGCGCAGGACAATGAGCAGTTCTTC
-,-,TRBJ2-1,15,TRBV11-2,CASSSNTQKNNEQFF,TGTGCCAGCAGCTCCAACACACAGAAAAACAATGAGCAGTTCTTC
-,-,TRBJ1-2,15,TRBV5-1,CASRLRALGSDGYTF,TGCGCCAGCCGACTCCGGGCCTTGGGAAGCGATGGCTACACCTTC
once,TRBD2,TRBJ2-1,16,TRBV5-1,CASSSTSGRGGNEQFF,TGCGCCAGCAGCTCGACTAGCGGGAGAGGTGGGAATGAGCAGTTCTTC
once,TRBD2,TRBJ2-7,14,TRBV10-2,CASTGPSGGYEQYF,TGCGCCAGCACGGGACCTAGCGGGGGCTACGAGCAGTACTTC
-,-,TRBJ2-7,13,TRBV4-1,CASSQVASDEQYF,TGCGCCAGCAGCCAAGTGGCGTCTGACGAGCAGTACTTC